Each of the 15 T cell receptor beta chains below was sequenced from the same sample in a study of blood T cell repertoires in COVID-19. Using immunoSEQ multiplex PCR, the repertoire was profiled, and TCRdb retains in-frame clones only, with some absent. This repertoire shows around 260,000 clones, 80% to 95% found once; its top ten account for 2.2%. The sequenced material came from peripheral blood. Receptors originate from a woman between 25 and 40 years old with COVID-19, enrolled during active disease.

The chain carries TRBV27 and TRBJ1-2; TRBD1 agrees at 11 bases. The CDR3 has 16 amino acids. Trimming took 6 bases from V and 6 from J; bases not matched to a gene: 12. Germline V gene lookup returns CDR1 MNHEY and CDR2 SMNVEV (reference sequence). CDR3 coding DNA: TGTGCCAGCAGAAAGGACAGGGGGCAAGGAACCCATGGCTACACCTTC. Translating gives CASRKDRGQGTHGYTF.

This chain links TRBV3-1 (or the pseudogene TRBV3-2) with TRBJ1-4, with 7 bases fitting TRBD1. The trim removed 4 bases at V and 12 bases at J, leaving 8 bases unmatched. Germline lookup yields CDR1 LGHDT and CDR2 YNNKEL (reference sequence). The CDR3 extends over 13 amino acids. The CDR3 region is CASSPGQAVELFF. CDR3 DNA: TGTGCCAGCAGCCCCGGACAGGCCGTGGAACTGTTTTTT.

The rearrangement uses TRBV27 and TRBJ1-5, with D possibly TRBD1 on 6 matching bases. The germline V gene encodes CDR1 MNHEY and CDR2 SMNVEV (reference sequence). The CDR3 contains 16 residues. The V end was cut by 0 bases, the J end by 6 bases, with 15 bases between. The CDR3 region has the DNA TGTGCCAGCAGTTTATCCGGGCCAGGGGCCGGTCAGCCCCAGCATTTT. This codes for CASSLSGPGAGQPQHF.

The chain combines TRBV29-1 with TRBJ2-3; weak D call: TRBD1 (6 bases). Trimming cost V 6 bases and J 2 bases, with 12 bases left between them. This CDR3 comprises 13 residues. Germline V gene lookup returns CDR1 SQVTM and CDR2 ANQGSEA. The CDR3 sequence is CSVTGYPTDTQYF. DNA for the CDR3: TGCAGCGTCACAGGGTACCCCACAGATACGCAGTATTTT.

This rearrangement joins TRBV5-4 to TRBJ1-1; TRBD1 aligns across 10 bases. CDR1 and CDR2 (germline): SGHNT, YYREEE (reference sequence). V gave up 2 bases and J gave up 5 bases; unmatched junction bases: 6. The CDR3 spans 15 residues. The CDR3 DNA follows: TGTGCCAGCAGCTTCGATCCGGGACAGGGGACTGAAGCTTTCTTT. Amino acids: CASSFDPGQGTEAFF.

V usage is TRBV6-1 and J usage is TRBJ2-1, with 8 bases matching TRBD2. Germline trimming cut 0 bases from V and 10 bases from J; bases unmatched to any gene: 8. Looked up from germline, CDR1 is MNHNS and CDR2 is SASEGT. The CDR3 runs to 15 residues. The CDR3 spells CASSEAASGSWEQFF. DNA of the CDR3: TGTGCCAGCAGTGAAGCCGCAAGCGGGAGTTGGGAGCAGTTCTTC.

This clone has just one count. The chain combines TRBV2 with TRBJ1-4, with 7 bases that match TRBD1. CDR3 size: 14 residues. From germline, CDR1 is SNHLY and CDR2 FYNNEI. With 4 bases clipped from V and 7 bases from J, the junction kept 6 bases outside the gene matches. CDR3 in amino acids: CASSGDRTSEKLFF. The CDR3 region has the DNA TGTGCCAGCAGTGGGGACAGAACGTCTGAAAAACTGTTTTTT. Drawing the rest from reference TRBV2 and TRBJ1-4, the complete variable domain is EPEVTQTPSHQVTQMGQEVILRCVPISNHLYFYWYRQILGQKVEFLVSFYNNEISEKSEIFDDQFSVERPDGSNFTLKIRSTKLEDSAMYFCASSGDRTSEKLFFGSGTQLSVL.

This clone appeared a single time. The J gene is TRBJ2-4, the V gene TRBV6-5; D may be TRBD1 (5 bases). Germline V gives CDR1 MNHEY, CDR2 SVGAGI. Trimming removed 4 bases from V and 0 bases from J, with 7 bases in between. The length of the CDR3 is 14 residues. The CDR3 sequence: CASSSTVAKNIQYF. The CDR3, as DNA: TGTGCCAGCAGTTCGACAGTAGCCAAAAACATTCAGTACTTC.

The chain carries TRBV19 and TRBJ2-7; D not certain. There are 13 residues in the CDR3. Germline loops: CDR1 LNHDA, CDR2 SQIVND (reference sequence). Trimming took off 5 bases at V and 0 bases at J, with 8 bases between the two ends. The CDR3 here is CASSPTSSYEQYF. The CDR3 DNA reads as TGTGCCAGTAGTCCGACAAGCTCCTACGAGCAGTACTTC.

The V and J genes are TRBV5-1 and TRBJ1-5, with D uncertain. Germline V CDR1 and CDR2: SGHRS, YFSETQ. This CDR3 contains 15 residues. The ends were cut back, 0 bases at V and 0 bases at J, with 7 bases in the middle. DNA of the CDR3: TGCGCCAGCAGCTTGGGGGAGCATAGCAATCAGCCCCAGCATTTT. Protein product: CASSLGEHSNQPQHF.

The CDR3 DNA reads as TGTGCCAGCAGGAGTCGTCTAGCGAGAGGGGAGACCCAGTACTTC. This translates into CASRSRLARGETQYF. V is TRBV7-6 and J is TRBJ2-5; possible D gene TRBD2, 6 bases. V was pared by 6 bases and J by 5 bases, with 19 bases between. Germline V lookup: CDR1 SGHVS, CDR2 FNYEAQ. The CDR3 contains 15 residues.

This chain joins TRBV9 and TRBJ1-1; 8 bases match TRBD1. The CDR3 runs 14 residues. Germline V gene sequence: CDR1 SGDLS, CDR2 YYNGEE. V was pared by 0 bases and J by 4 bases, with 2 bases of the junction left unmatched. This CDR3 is CASSVAGTGTEAFF. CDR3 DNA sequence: TGTGCCAGCAGCGTAGCCGGGACAGGCACTGAAGCTTTCTTT.

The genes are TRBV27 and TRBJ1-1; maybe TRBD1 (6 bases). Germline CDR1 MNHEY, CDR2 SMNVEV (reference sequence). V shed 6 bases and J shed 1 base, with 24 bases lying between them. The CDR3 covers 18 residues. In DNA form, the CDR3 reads TGTGCCAGCAGGGGCCTTGGCGTACCCCTGACAGGGAACACTGAAGCTTTCTTT. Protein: CASRGLGVPLTGNTEAFF.

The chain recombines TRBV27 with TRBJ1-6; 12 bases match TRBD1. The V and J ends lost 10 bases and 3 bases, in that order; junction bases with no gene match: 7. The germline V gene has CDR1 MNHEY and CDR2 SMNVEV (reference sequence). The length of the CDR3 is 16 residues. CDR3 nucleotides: TGTGCCACCCGGGACAGGGGGCAGGGCTATAATTCACCCCTCCACTTT. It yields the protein CATRDRGQGYNSPLHF.

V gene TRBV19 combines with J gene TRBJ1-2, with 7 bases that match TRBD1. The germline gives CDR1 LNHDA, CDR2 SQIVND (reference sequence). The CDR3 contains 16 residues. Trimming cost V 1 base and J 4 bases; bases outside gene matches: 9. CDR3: CASSIGGTATAYGYTF. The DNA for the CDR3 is TGTGCCAGTAGTATAGGTGGGACAGCAACCGCCTATGGCTACACCTTC.